These 28 T cell receptor beta chains share one sample of origin, sequenced in a study of blood T cell repertoires in COVID-19. Here immunoSEQ multiplex PCR was the method, and the copy in TCRdb shows in-frame clones only, minus some. Of a few hundred thousand clones detected, around 90% appear once; the ten largest clones hold 15% to 20%. Sequencing was performed on PBMCs or T cells enriched from blood (not recorded which). These receptors were collected from a woman aged 30 to 39 who had recovered from COVID-19.

V usage is TRBV6-5 and J usage is TRBJ2-3, with 12 bases lining up with TRBD2. CDR1 is MNHEY and CDR2 is SVGAGI in the germline V gene. After removal of 6 bases from V and 9 bases from J, the junction contained 10 bases not matched to a gene. This CDR3 is built from 15 residues. The CDR3 nucleotides read TGTGCCAGCAGCCGCCGACTAGCGGGAGTAGTCACGCAGTATTTT. Protein sequence: CASSRRLAGVVTQYF.

V usage is TRBV7-3 and J usage is TRBJ2-3, with 10 positions matching TRBD2. The CDR3 runs to 16 residues. V shed 5 bases, J shed 3 bases, and the junction held 8 bases outside the gene matches. Germline V gene data show CDR1 as SGHTA and CDR2 as FQGTGA. CDR3 DNA: TGTGCCAGCAGCCCAGGGGCTAGCGGGAGTACAGATACGCAGTATTTT. It translates to CASSPGASGSTDTQYF. Drawing the rest from reference TRBV7-3 and TRBJ2-3, the complete variable domain is GAGVSQTPSNKVTEKGKYVELRCDPISGHTALYWYRQSLGQGPEFLIYFQGTGAADDSGLPNDRFFAVRPEGSVSTLKIQRTERGDSAVYLCASSPGASGSTDTQYFGPGTRLTVL.

The chain recombines TRBV28 with TRBJ2-7; 8 bases are shared with TRBD1. Germline V gene sequence: CDR1 MDHEN, CDR2 SYDVKM. J lost 3 bases, V lost 3 bases, and 13 bases had no gene match. This CDR3 has 17 residues. DNA for the CDR3: TGTGCCAGCAGTTTTCCCACCCGGACAGGGCCCGACTACGAGCAGTACTTC. It codes for CASSFPTRTGPDYEQYF.

The J gene is TRBJ2-1, the V gene TRBV18, with TRBD1 identical over 11 bases. The ends lost 0 bases at V and 11 bases at J; junction bases unmatched: 6. Germline V gives CDR1 KGHSH, CDR2 LQKENI. The CDR3 sequence is 15 residues long. The chain's CDR3 is CASSPPGQGVLKQFF. CDR3 nucleotides: TGTGCCAGCTCACCACCGGGACAGGGGGTGCTCAAGCAGTTCTTC.

The chain joins TRBV14 to TRBJ1-6, with TRBD1 as a possible D gene (6 bases). V was cut by 6 bases and J by 6 bases, with 15 bases left in between. This CDR3 comprises 15 residues. CDR1 SGHDN and CDR2 FVKESK come from the germline V gene. CDR3 region: CASSLKGGGNSPLHF. Written as DNA, the CDR3 is TGTGCCAGCAGTTTAAAAGGGGGTGGTAATTCACCCCTCCACTTT.

The chain recombines TRBV7-8 with TRBJ2-7; maybe TRBD1 (5 bases). CDR3 length: 12 residues. Germline V CDR1 and CDR2: SGHVS, FQNEAQ. Trimming cost V 5 bases and J 3 bases, with 8 bases left between them. CDR3 DNA sequence: TGTGCCAGCAGCCCTAGGGGCTACGAGCAGTACTTC. It translates to CASSPRGYEQYF.

CDR3 protein: CASSPQGLAGPTDTQYF. The CDR3 DNA reads TGTGCCAGCAGCCCACAGGGACTAGCGGGACCAACAGATACGCAGTATTTT. The J gene is TRBJ2-3, the V gene TRBV7-3; 13 bases line up with TRBD2. Germline CDR1 SGHTA, CDR2 FQGTGA. The CDR3 runs to 17 residues. Unmatched junction bases numbered 8, after V lost 5 bases and J lost 3 bases.

The rearrangement uses TRBV7-8 and TRBJ2-2; TRBD1 aligns across 9 bases. The length of the CDR3 is 14 residues. Germline V CDR1 and CDR2: SGHVS, FQNEAQ. With V trimmed by 6 bases and J by 4 bases, 3 bases remained unmatched. The CDR3 bases are TGTGCCAGCAGTTGGGACAGGGTCACCGGGGAGCTGTTTTTT. Its translation: CASSWDRVTGELFF.

The chain carries TRBV28 and TRBJ1-2; D gene ambiguous. This CDR3 contains 11 residues. Germline V gene data show CDR1 as MDHEN and CDR2 as SYDVKM. V lost 5 bases, J lost 8 bases, and 9 bases lay in between. CDR3: CASSPPSGYTF. The CDR3 bases are TGTGCCAGCAGTCCCCCGTCGGGCTACACCTTC.

The rearrangement joins TRBV2 to TRBJ2-1; TRBD2 agrees at 12 bases. Germline CDR1 SNHLY, CDR2 FYNNEI. CDR3 length equals 15 residues. Trimming cost V 6 bases and J 6 bases; bases outside gene matches: 6. The CDR3, as DNA: TGTGCCAGCAGACCGACTAGCGGGAGTCTCAATGAGCAGTTCTTC. It translates to CASRPTSGSLNEQFF.

The V call is TRBV28, the J call TRBJ1-2, with D tentatively TRBD1 (5 bases). CDR3 size: 13 residues. From germline, CDR1 is MDHEN and CDR2 SYDVKM. V was pared by 3 bases and J by 4 bases, with 9 bases between. The DNA for the CDR3 is TGTGCCAGCAGTTTGACAGAATCCTATGGCTACACCTTC. This codes for CASSLTESYGYTF.

V and J are TRBV13 and TRBJ1-1; D unresolved. Germline V lookup: CDR1 PRHDT, CDR2 FYEKMQ (reference sequence). The germline V and J ends were trimmed by 7 bases and 1 base, with 4 bases remaining between them. CDR3 length: 11 residues. CDR3 bases: TGTGCCAGCAACAGGAACACTGAAGCTTTCTTT. It is translated as CASNRNTEAFF.

The rearrangement joins TRBV5-1 to TRBJ2-5, with a tentative D call TRBD2 (6 bases). The CDR3 is 15 residues long. The germline V gene encodes CDR1 SGHRS and CDR2 YFSETQ. The V and J ends lost 4 bases and 6 bases respectively, with 19 bases between them. This CDR3 is CASSPGVTGVKTQYF. Written as DNA, the CDR3 is TGCGCCAGCAGCCCCGGTGTGACGGGGGTGAAGACCCAGTACTTC.

This chain links TRBV28 with TRBJ1-5, with 10 nucleotides matching TRBD1. V was pared by 7 bases and J by 3 bases, with 15 bases of the junction left unmatched. This CDR3 spans 18 amino acids. Germline CDR1 is MDHEN and CDR2 is SYDVKM. CDR3 residues: CASTPGGGDRGPNQPQHF. The CDR3 nucleotides read TGTGCCAGCACCCCCGGGGGAGGGGACAGGGGCCCCAATCAGCCCCAGCATTTT.

The V and J genes are TRBV18 and TRBJ2-3, with D perhaps matching TRBD1 (6 bases). This CDR3 has 12 residues. The V gene's germline CDR1 is KGHSH and CDR2 LQKENI. The ends were cut back, 3 bases at V and 6 bases at J, with 7 bases in the middle. In DNA, the CDR3 is TGTGCCAGCTCACCTACAGGGGATACGCAGTATTTT. It specifies CASSPTGDTQYF.

The chain combines TRBV7-8 with TRBJ1-1; TRBD1 agrees at 10 bases. Unmatched junction bases numbered 3, after V lost 3 bases and J lost 11 bases. Germline lookup yields CDR1 SGHVS and CDR2 FQNEAQ. This CDR3 is 12 amino acids long. The CDR3 sequence is CASSFRDRGAFF. DNA of the CDR3: TGTGCCAGCAGCTTCCGGGACAGGGGTGCTTTCTTT.

The rearrangement links TRBV21-1 to TRBJ2-7; no check of the table's D call, TRBD1, against the DNA was made. TRBV21-1 is a pseudogene segment. This CDR3 spans 15 amino acids. CDR3 protein: CASSNGPDRTYEQYF. The CDR3 nucleotides are TGTGCCAGCAGCAACGGGCCGGACAGGACCTACGAGCAGTACTTC.

As to this clone: Additional DNA sequences in this sample encode the identical CDR3. The chain uses TRBV18 and TRBJ1-1, with unresolved D. Looked up from germline, CDR1 is KGHSH and CDR2 is LQKENI. Trimming removed 3 bases from V and 0 bases from J, with 5 bases in between. The CDR3 has 13 residues. CDR3 in DNA: TGTGCCAGCTCACCGTCAGTGAACACTGAAGCTTTCTTT. It codes for CASSPSVNTEAFF.

This clone has only one observation. The rearrangement uses TRBV7-8 and TRBJ1-2, with TRBD1 as a possible D gene (5 bases). This CDR3 is built from 12 residues. V shed 8 bases and J shed 8 bases, with 15 bases lying between them. CDR1 SGHVS and CDR2 FQNEAQ come from the germline V gene. This CDR3 reads CASQKGREGYTF. CDR3 coding DNA: TGTGCCAGCCAGAAGGGCAGGGAAGGCTACACCTTC.

The V and J genes are TRBV5-8 and TRBJ1-5, with 8 bases fitting TRBD1. The CDR3 is made up of 14 amino acids. Germline loops: CDR1 SGHTS, CDR2 YDEGEE. After removal of 6 bases from V and 5 bases from J, the junction contained 7 bases not matched to a gene. The CDR3 loop reads CASNPGQEYQPQHF. Written as DNA, the CDR3 is TGTGCCAGCAACCCGGGACAGGAGTATCAGCCCCAGCATTTT.

The chain couples TRBV5-1 to TRBJ1-5; D unclear. Germline lookup yields CDR1 SGHRS and CDR2 YFSETQ. The CDR3 has 14 amino acids. Trimming cost V 5 bases and J 0 bases, with 9 bases left between them. This CDR3 reads CASRETYSNQPQHF. In DNA, the CDR3 is TGCGCCAGCAGGGAGACTTATAGCAATCAGCCCCAGCATTTT. Looking up the rest from reference TRBV5-1 and TRBJ1-5 gives the full variable domain: KAGVTQTPRYLIKTRGQQVTLSCSPISGHRSVSWYQQTPGQGLQFLFEYFSETQRNKGNFPGRFSGRQFSNSRSEMNVSTLELGDSALYLCASRETYSNQPQHFGDGTRLSIL.

The chain carries TRBV29-1 and TRBJ2-3; D gene uncertain. Trimming cost V 7 bases and J 2 bases, with 7 bases left between them. The CDR3 is made up of 11 amino acids. Germline V gene sequence: CDR1 SQVTM, CDR2 ANQGSEA. CDR3 sequence (DNA): TGCAGCGCTTCAAACACAGATACGCAGTATTTT. It codes for CSASNTDTQYF.

V is TRBV5-8 and J is TRBJ2-7; D not resolved. The CDR3 is 12 residues long. The germline CDR1 and CDR2 sequences are SGHTS and YDEGEE. Trimming removed 1 base from V and 3 bases from J, with 5 bases in between. CDR3: CASSLPYYEQYF. The CDR3 bases are TGTGCCAGCAGCTTGCCCTACTACGAGCAGTACTTC.

The table lists this clone with a count of one. The rearrangement links TRBV5-4 to TRBJ2-5, with 7 bases fitting TRBD2. This CDR3 spans 14 amino acids. Trimming cost V 4 bases and J 3 bases; bases outside gene matches: 6. Germline V lookup: CDR1 SGHNT, CDR2 YYREEE (reference sequence). The CDR3 loop reads CASSRVAGEETQYF. CDR3 bases: TGTGCCAGCAGCCGGGTTGCGGGGGAAGAGACCCAGTACTTC. Variable domain in full (rest from reference TRBV5-4 and TRBJ2-5): ETGVTQSPTHLIKTRGQQVTLRCSSQSGHNTVSWYQQALGQGPQFIFQYYREEENGRGNFPPRFSGLQFPNYSSELNVNALELDDSALYLCASSRVAGEETQYFGPGTRLLVL.

This clone has a single count. V gene TRBV9 combines with J gene TRBJ2-5; possibly TRBD2 for D (7 bases). Trimming took 4 bases from V and 2 from J, leaving 18 bases between them. In germline, CDR1 is SGDLS, CDR2 YYNGEE. There are 16 residues in the CDR3. The CDR3 loop is CASSLDLGRGQETQYF. The CDR3 nucleotides are TGTGCCAGCAGCCTCGACCTAGGGAGGGGGCAAGAGACCCAGTACTTC. Full variable domain (rest looked up from reference TRBV9 and TRBJ2-5): DSGVTQTPKHLITATGQRVTLRCSPRSGDLSVYWYQQSLDQGLQFLIQYYNGEERAKGNILERFSAQQFPDLHSELNLSSLELGDSALYFCASSLDLGRGQETQYFGPGTRLLVL.

This clone has just one count. J is TRBJ2-3 and V is TRBV7-9, with 9 bases fitting TRBD2. Germline lookup yields CDR1 SEHNR and CDR2 FQNEAQ (reference sequence). Trimming at V came to 0 bases and at J to 4 bases, leaving 8 bases not matched to a gene. The CDR3 is made up of 17 amino acids. The CDR3 DNA sequence: TGTGCCAGCAGCTTAGCCTTCGGCGGGGGGGCGTCAGATACGCAGTATTTT. Encoded protein: CASSLAFGGGASDTQYF. The variable domain in full, completed from reference TRBV7-9 and TRBJ2-3, reads DTGVSQNPRHKITKRGQNVTFRCDPISEHNRLYWYRQTLGQGPEFLTYFQNEAQLEKSRLLSDRFSAERPKGSFSTLEIQRTEQGDSAMYLCASSLAFGGGASDTQYFGPGTRLTVL.

The V gene is TRBV19, the J gene TRBJ1-2; tentative D call: TRBD1 (5 bases). Germline CDR1 is LNHDA and CDR2 is SQIVND (reference sequence). V gave up 2 bases and J gave up 2 bases, with 6 bases separating them. CDR3 length: 13 amino acids. The CDR3 DNA is TGTGCCAGTAGTATACAGGGAAACTATGGCTACACCTTC. This gives the protein CASSIQGNYGYTF.

V usage is TRBV19 and J usage is TRBJ1-3; perhaps TRBD1 as D (5 bases). The germline V gene has CDR1 LNHDA and CDR2 SQIVND (reference sequence). V lost 4 bases, J lost 1 base, and 20 bases lay in between. This CDR3 has 18 amino acids. The CDR3 sequence is CASSKGRGHIPSGNTIYF. CDR3 nucleotides: TGTGCCAGTAGTAAAGGACGAGGACATATACCTTCTGGAAACACCATATATTTT.